Listed below are T cell receptor beta chains from one sample, sequenced in a study of blood T cell repertoires in COVID-19. The repertoire was sequenced with immunoSEQ multiplex PCR; TCRdb's copy has only in-frame clones and lacks some. The repertoire has about 86,000 clones, 87% of them found once; the top ten carry more than 0.95%. Material: peripheral blood. The source of these receptors is a human donor in a cohort sampled during active COVID-19. The CDR3 runs from the conserved cysteine through the conserved F or W. D genes are given only for firm matches. Size values are once, few and many counts, or a class for expanded clones, and some rows have none.

clone_size	v_call	j_call	d_call	cdr3_aa	cdr3_nt
NA	TRBV18	TRBJ1-4	NA	CASSPRTENEKLFF	TGTGCCAGCTCACCTAGGACAGAGAATGAAAAACTGTTTTTT
once	TRBV14	TRBJ2-7	NA	CASSSHTGLARYEQYF	TGTGCCAGCAGCTCCCATACGGGCCTAGCCCGCTACGAGCAGTACTTC
once	TRBV11-2	TRBJ2-1	NA	CASSLGSLVNEQFF	TGTGCCAGCAGCTTAGGGTCGCTAGTCAATGAGCAGTTCTTC
few	TRBV5-4	TRBJ2-1	TRBD2	CASTGGSYNEQFF	TGTGCCAGCACGGGGGGCTCCTACAATGAGCAGTTCTTC
NA	TRBV28	TRBJ2-7	TRBD2	CASSLPQIAGHEQYF	TGTGCCAGCAGTCTTCCCCAGATAGCGGGACACGAGCAGTACTTC
NA	TRBV5-1	TRBJ2-1	NA	CASSTGLPSSYNEQFF	TGCGCCAGCAGCACCGGACTACCGAGCTCCTACAATGAGCAGTTCTTC
NA	TRBV5-1	TRBJ1-1	NA	CASSRQGQLNTEAFF	TGCGCCAGCAGCCGCCAAGGACAGCTTAACACTGAAGCTTTCTTT
NA	TRBV18	TRBJ1-2	NA	CASSPPIREDGYTF	TGTGCCAGCTCACCACCGATCAGGGAGGATGGCTACACCTTC
NA	TRBV9	TRBJ2-1	TRBD2	CASSATSGYNEQFF	TGTGCCAGCAGCGCGACTAGCGGATACAATGAGCAGTTCTTC
few	TRBV4-2	TRBJ2-7	TRBD1	CASSLQAGGPSIYEQYF	TGTGCCAGCAGCCTTCAGGCAGGGGGACCTAGCATTTACGAGCAGTACTTC
NA	TRBV19	TRBJ2-3	TRBD2	CASSMRLAGDGDTQYF	TGTGCCAGTAGTATGAGACTAGCGGGAGACGGAGATACGCAGTATTTT
NA	TRBV5-1	TRBJ2-2	NA	CASSSTQGPTGELFF	TGCGCCAGCAGCTCCACACAGGGCCCCACCGGGGAGCTGTTTTTT
NA	TRBV27	TRBJ2-5	TRBD2	CASSRTSGSQETQYF	TGTGCCAGCAGTAGAACTAGCGGGAGCCAAGAGACCCAGTACTTC
once	TRBV28	TRBJ1-2	NA	CASNPSPRWGGHGYTF	TGTGCCAGCAATCCTTCCCCGAGGTGGGGAGGTCATGGCTACACCTTC
NA	TRBV24-1	TRBJ2-2	NA	CATSDLGRSTGELFF	TGTGCCACCAGTGATTTGGGGAGATCCACCGGGGAGCTGTTTTTT
few	TRBV18	TRBJ2-7	NA	CASSPRTAPYEQYF	TGTGCCAGCTCACCGCGGACAGCTCCCTACGAGCAGTACTTC
NA	TRBV19	TRBJ1-4	TRBD1	CASTEDRGNEKLFF	TGTGCCAGTACCGAGGACAGGGGCAATGAAAAACTGTTTTTT
NA	TRBV28	TRBJ2-3	TRBD2	CASSFPLAGERMVQYF	TGTGCCAGCAGTTTCCCTCTTGCGGGAGAAAGGATGGTGCAGTATTTT
NA	TRBV9	TRBJ2-2	NA	CASSVGGDANTGELFF	TGTGCCAGCAGCGTCGGCGGAGACGCGAACACCGGGGAGCTGTTTTTT
NA	TRBV27	TRBJ1-2	TRBD1	CASSLDRANYGYTF	TGTGCCAGCAGTCTGGACAGGGCCAACTATGGCTACACCTTC
NA	TRBV28	TRBJ2-7	TRBD1	CASSSGQVVGEQYF	TGTGCCAGCAGTTCCGGACAGGTAGTCGGTGAGCAGTACTTC
NA	TRBV7-6	TRBJ2-2	TRBD2	CASSRGTSGAEGELFF	TGTGCCAGCAGCCGTGGGACTAGCGGGGCGGAGGGGGAGCTGTTTTTT
NA	TRBV3-1/TRBV3-2	TRBJ2-3	TRBD1	CASSQPHGTGSDTQYF	TGTGCCAGCAGCCAACCCCACGGGACAGGGTCAGATACGCAGTATTTT
NA	TRBV28	TRBJ2-1	NA	CASSFESRNEQFF	TGTGCCAGCAGTTTCGAGTCCCGCAATGAGCAGTTCTTC
NA	TRBV27	TRBJ2-6	NA	CASSSGDGANVLTF	TGTGCCAGCAGTTCGGGGGACGGGGCCAACGTCCTGACTTTC
once	TRBV19	TRBJ2-6	NA	CASRLPGVSGANVLTF	TGTGCCAGTAGACTCCCGGGGGTCTCTGGGGCCAACGTCCTGACTTTC
NA	TRBV10-3	TRBJ2-1	TRBD1	CASEDRGLELEQFF	TGTGCCTCGGAGGACAGGGGCCTCGAGCTTGAGCAGTTCTTC
NA	TRBV30	TRBJ2-1	TRBD2	CAWSRLAGNEQFF	TGTGCCTGGAGTAGACTAGCGGGAAATGAGCAGTTCTTC
NA	TRBV27	TRBJ1-3	TRBD1	CASSSTGATGNTIYF	TGTGCCAGCAGTTCCACAGGGGCAACTGGAAACACCATATATTTT
NA	TRBV4-1	TRBJ2-3	TRBD1	CASSPEDRSTSTDTQYF	TGCGCCAGCAGCCCAGAGGACAGGTCAACTAGCACAGATACGCAGTATTTT
once	TRBV27	TRBJ2-2	NA	CASRATGELFF	TGTGCCAGCAGGGCCACCGGGGAGCTGTTTTTT
NA	TRBV19	TRBJ2-1	TRBD2	CASRTSGPSYNEQFF	TGTGCCAGTAGGACTAGCGGCCCCTCCTACAATGAGCAGTTCTTC
NA	TRBV6-6	TRBJ1-1	NA	CASSYSLGGEAFF	TGTGCCAGCAGTTACTCCCTCGGGGGTGAAGCTTTCTTT
NA	TRBV6-5	TRBJ1-2	TRBD1	CASTGTGSSYTF	TGTGCCAGCACCGGGACAGGGTCTTCCTACACCTTC
NA	TRBV20-1	TRBJ2-2	TRBD2	CSASSGRVTGELFF	TGCAGTGCTAGTAGCGGGAGGGTGACCGGGGAGCTGTTTTTT
NA	TRBV27	TRBJ2-3	TRBD1	CASSLGQGGSTDTQYF	TGTGCCAGCAGTCTCGGACAGGGGGGAAGCACAGATACGCAGTATTTT
NA	TRBV6-6	TRBJ1-1	NA	CASSYGRQNTEAFF	TGTGCCAGCAGTTACGGTCGACAGAACACTGAAGCTTTCTTT
NA	TRBV28	TRBJ2-1	TRBD2	CASNIHGRPTLGEQFF	TGTGCCAGCAATATACACGGGAGGCCCACCCTCGGGGAGCAGTTCTTC
NA	TRBV28	TRBJ2-4	NA	CASSFGGTKNIQYF	TGTGCCAGCAGTTTCGGGGGTACCAAAAACATTCAGTACTTC
NA	TRBV5-1	TRBJ2-1	TRBD2	CASSLGLAPAYNEQFF	TGCGCCAGCAGCTTGGGACTAGCGCCCGCGTACAATGAGCAGTTCTTC
once	TRBV7-8	TRBJ2-7	NA	CASSLAMGEANEQYF	TGTGCCAGCAGCTTAGCCATGGGAGAGGCTAACGAGCAGTACTTC
NA	TRBV29-1	TRBJ1-1	NA	CSVGRGNTEAFF	TGCAGCGTTGGTCGGGGGAACACTGAAGCTTTCTTT
few	TRBV7-9	TRBJ2-7	NA	CASSPSYEQYF	TGTGCCAGCAGCCCGTCCTACGAGCAGTACTTC
once	TRBV29-1	TRBJ2-1	TRBD1	CSVQTGYNEQFF	TGCAGCGTCCAGACAGGGTACAATGAGCAGTTCTTC
NA	TRBV18	TRBJ2-2	TRBD2	CASSPRVLAANTGELFF	TGTGCCAGCTCACCCCGGGTACTAGCGGCAAACACCGGGGAGCTGTTTTTT